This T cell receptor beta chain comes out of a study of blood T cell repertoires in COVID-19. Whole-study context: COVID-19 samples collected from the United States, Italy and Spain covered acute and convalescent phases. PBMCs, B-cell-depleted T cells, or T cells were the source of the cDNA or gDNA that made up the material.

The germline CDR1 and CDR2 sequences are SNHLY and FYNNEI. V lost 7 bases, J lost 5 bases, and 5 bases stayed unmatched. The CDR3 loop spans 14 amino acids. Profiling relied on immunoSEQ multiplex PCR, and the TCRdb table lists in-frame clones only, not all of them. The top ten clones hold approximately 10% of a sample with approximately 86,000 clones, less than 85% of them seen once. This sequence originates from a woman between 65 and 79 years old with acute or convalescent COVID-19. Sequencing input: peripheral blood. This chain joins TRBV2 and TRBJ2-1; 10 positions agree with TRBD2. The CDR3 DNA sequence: TGTGCCAGCACTGGGACTAGCGTCAACAATGAGCAGTTCTTC. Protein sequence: CASTGTSVNNEQFF. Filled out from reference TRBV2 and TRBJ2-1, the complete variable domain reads EPEVTQTPSHQVTQMGQEVILRCVPISNHLYFYWYRQILGQKVEFLVSFYNNEISEKSEIFDDQFSVERPDGSNFTLKIRSTKLEDSAMYFCASTGTSVNNEQFFGPGTRLTVL.